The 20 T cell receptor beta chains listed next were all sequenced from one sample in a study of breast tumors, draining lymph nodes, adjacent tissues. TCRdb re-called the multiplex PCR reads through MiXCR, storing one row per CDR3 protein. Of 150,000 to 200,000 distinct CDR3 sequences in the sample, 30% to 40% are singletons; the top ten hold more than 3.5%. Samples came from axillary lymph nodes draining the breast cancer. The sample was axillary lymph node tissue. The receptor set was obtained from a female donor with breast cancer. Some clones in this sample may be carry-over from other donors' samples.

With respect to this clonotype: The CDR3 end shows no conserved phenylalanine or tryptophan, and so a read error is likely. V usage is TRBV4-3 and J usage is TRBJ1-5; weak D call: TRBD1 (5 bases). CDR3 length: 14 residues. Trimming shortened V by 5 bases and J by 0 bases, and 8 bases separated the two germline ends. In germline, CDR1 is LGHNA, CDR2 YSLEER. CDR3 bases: TGCGCCAGCAGCTACGGGGGTAGCAATCAGCCCCAGCATCTT. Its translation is CASSYGGSNQPQHL.

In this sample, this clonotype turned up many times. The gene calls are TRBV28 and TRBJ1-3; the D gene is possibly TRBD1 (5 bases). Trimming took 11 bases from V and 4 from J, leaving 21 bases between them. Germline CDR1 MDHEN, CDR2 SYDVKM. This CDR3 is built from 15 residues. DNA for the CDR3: TGTGCCTCCATAGGGGCAGAGGTTGGGGGAAACACCATATATTTT. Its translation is CASIGAEVGGNTIYF.

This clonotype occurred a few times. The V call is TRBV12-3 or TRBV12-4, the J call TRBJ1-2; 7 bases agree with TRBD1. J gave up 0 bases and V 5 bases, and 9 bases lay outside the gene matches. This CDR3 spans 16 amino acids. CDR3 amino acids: CASSSQGGATNYGYTF. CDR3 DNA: TGTGCCAGCAGTAGCCAGGGGGGGGCTACTAACTATGGCTACACCTTC.

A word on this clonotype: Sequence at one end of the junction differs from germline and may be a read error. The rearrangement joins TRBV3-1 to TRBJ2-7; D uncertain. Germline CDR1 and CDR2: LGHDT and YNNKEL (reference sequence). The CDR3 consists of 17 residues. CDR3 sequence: CASSRSLHGSVYFERYF. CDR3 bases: TGTGCCAGCAGCCGATCGTTACACGGCTCCGTTTATTTCGAGCGGTACTTC.

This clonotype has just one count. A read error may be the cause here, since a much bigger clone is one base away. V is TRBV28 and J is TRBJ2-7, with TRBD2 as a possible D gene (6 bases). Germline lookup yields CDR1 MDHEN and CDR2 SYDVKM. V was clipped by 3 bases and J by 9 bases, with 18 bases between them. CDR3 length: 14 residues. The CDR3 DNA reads TGTGCCAGCAGTTTTAAGGGTAGGGGAGGCGTGCAGTACTTC. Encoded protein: CASSFKGRGGVQYF.

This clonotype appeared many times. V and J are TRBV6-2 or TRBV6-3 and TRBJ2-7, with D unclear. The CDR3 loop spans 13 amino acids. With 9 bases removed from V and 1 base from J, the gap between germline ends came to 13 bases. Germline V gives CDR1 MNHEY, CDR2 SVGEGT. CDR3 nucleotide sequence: TGTGCCAGTTTCCTTACGGGTTCCTACGAGCAGTACTTC. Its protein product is CASFLTGSYEQYF.

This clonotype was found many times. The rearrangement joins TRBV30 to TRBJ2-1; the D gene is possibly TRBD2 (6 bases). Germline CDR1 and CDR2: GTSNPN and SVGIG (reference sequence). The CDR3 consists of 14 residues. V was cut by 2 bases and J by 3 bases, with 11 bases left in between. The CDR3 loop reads CAWSMDYNYNEQFF. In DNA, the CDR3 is TGTGCCTGGAGTATGGACTACAACTACAATGAGCAGTTCTTC.

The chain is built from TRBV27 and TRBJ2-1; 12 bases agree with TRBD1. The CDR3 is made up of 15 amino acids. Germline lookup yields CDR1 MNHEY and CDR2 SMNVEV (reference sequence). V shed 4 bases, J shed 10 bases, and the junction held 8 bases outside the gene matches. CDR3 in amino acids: CASSSRDRGRGEQFF. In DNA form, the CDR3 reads TGTGCCAGCAGTTCAAGGGACAGGGGGCGTGGGGAGCAGTTCTTC.

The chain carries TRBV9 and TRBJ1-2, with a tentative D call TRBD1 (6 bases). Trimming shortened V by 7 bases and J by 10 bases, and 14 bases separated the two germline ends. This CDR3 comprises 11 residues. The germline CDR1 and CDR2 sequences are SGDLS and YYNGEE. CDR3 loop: CASSGGSVYTF. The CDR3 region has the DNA TGTGCCAGCTCCGGGGGCAGCGTCTACACCTTC.

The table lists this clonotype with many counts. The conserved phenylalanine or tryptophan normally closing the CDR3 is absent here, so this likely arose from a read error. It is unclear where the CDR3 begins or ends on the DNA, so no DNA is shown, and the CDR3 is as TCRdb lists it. CDR3 sequence reads: CASRFIKDFLRD. The gene calls are TRBV9 and TRBJ2-7; TRBD1 reflects the table's D call only, with no check against the DNA. CDR1 is SGDLS and CDR2 is YYNGEE in the germline V gene. The CDR3 is 12 amino acids in total, end residues counted.

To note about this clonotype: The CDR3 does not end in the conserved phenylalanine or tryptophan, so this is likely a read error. CDR3 DNA sequence: TGCGCCAGCAGTGACAGGGCTAGCTCCTATAATCCACCCCTCCACTCT. It is translated as CASSDRASSYNPPLHS. The chain joins TRBV10-2 to TRBJ1-6, with TRBD1 as a possible D gene (5 bases). Germline values: CDR1 WSHSY, CDR2 SAAADI. This CDR3 is built from 16 residues.

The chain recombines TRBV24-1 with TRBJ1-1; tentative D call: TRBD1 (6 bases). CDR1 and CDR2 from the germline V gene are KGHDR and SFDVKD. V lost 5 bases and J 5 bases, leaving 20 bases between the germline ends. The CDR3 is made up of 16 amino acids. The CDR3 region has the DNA TGTGCCACCAGTGGAACAGGGAGCCCTGAAGGAACTGAAGCTTTCTTT. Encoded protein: CATSGTGSPEGTEAFF.

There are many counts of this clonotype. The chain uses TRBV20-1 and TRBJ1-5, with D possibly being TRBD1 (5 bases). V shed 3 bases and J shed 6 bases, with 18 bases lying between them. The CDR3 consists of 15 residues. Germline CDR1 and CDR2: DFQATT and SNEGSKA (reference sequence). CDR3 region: CSARRGRPSGQPQHF. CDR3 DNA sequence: TGCAGTGCTAGGAGGGGACGGCCTTCGGGTCAGCCCCAGCATTTT.

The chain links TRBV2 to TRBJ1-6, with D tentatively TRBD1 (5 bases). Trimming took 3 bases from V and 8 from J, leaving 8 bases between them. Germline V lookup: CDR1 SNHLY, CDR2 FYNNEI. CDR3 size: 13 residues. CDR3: CASSDRAHSPLHF. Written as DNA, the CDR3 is TGTGCCAGCAGTGACAGGGCCCATTCACCCCTCCACTTT.

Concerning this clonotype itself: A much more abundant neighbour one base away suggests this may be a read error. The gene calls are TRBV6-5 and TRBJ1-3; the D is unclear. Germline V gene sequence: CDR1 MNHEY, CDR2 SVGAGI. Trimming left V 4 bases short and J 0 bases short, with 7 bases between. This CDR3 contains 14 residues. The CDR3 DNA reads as TGTGCCAGCAGTTCCTTCTGCTCTGGAAACACCATATATTTT. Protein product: CASSSFCSGNTIYF.

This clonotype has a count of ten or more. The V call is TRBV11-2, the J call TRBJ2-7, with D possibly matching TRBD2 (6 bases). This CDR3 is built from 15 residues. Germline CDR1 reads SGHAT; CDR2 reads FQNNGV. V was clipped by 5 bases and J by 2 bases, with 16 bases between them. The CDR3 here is CASSGLAKVPYEQYF. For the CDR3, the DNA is TGTGCCAGCAGCGGTCTAGCGAAGGTCCCCTACGAGCAGTACTTC.

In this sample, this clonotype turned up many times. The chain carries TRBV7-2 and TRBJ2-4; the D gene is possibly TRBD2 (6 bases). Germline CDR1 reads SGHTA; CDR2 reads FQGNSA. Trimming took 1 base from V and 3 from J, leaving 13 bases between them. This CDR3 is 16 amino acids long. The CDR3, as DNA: TGTGCCAGCAGCTTAGGGTACGAGCGGGTCAAAAACATTCAGTACTTC. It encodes CASSLGYERVKNIQYF.

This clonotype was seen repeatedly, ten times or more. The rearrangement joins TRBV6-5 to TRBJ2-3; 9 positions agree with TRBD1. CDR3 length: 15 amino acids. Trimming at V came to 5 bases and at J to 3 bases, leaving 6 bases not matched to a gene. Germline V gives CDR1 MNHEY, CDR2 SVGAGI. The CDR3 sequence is CASSHTGTGTDTQYF. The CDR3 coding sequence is TGTGCCAGCAGTCACACCGGGACAGGGACAGATACGCAGTATTTT.

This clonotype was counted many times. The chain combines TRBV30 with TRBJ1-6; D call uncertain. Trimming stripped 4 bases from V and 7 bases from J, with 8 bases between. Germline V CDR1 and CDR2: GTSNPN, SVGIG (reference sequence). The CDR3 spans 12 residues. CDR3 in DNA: TGTGCCTGGAAACCCCCGAATTCACCCCTCCACTTT. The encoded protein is CAWKPPNSPLHF.

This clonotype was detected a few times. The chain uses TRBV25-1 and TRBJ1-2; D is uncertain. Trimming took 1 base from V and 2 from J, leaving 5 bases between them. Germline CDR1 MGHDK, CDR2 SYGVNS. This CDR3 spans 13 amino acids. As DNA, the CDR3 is TGTGCCAGCAGTGAATCCCCCAACTATGGCTACACCTTC. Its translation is CASSESPNYGYTF.